Below, 6 T cell receptor beta chains from the same sample are listed, as sequenced in a study of vaccination and CD4 T cells after COVID-19 (dated by TCRdb to the early 2020s). No cognate antigen is known for these TCRs. In the paper's terms, the treatment or condition label means: roughly 11-day PBMC culture with coronavirus spike peptide pools or control peptides (ViraFEST assay). The library came from PCR. The reads were generated on an Illumina iSeq 100. At the Johns Hopkins FTIC core, DNA from the cultured CD4+ T cells underwent TCR sequencing with the Oncomine TCR Beta short-read assay. TCRdb handled the public reads itself, with Q25 trimming in fastp and clone calling in MiXCR, and kept productive beta chains. Rows merge per CDR3 protein into single entries with the most common DNA and genes. The sample contains around 20,000 distinct CDR3 sequences, 50% to 70% of them found a single time. The top ten constitute 13% of the sample.

This sample comprised CD4+ T cells from blood, cultured in vitro, obtained after SARS-CoV-2 vaccination. The receptors here all came from a human donor who received a COVID-19 vaccine.

The gene calls are TRBV24-1 and TRBJ1-1, with D tentatively TRBD1 (5 bases). This CDR3 region has 13 residues. With 5 bases removed from V and 4 bases from J, the gap between germline ends came to 10 bases. The germline V gene encodes CDR1 KGHDR and CDR2 SFDVKD. CDR3 sequence reads: CATSAQGSTEAFF. Written as DNA, the CDR3 is TGTGCCACCAGTGCTCAGGGTAGCACTGAAGCTTTCTTT.

The chain is built from TRBV20-1 and TRBJ1-5; TRBD1 matches at 8 bases. The germline V gene encodes CDR1 DFQATT and CDR2 SNEGSKA (reference sequence). The CDR3 length is 12 residues. V lost 5 bases, J lost 5 bases, and 2 bases stayed unmatched. This CDR3 is CSAEQGDQPQHF. The CDR3 DNA follows: TGCAGTGCTGAACAGGGGGATCAGCCCCAGCATTTT.

CDR3 coding DNA: TGCAGTGCTAGAGATCTTCATGTTCGGACAGGGAGGTTTGCTTATAGCTACACCTTC. It codes for CSARDLHVRTGRFAYSYTF. The V call is TRBV20-1, the J call TRBJ1-2; 8 positions match TRBD1. Germline V gene data show CDR1 as DFQATT and CDR2 as SNEGSKA (reference sequence). J was trimmed by 9 bases and V by 0 bases; bases with no gene match: 24. The CDR3 has 19 residues.

CDR3 sequence (DNA): TGTGCCACTGTGTGGAAACTAGCGGGAACGATCCCCTACAATGAGCAGTTCTTC. Its protein product is CATVWKLAGTIPYNEQFF. This chain joins TRBV10-3 and TRBJ2-1, with TRBD2 matching 10 bases. The CDR3 is 18 residues long. The germline gives CDR1 ENHRY, CDR2 SYGVKD. The junction had 17 bases not matched to a gene; V was cut back by 10 bases and J by 2 bases.

This clonotype was seen a handful of times. The chain uses TRBV24-1 and TRBJ2-5, with unresolved D. Germline V CDR1 and CDR2: KGHDR, SFDVKD. CDR3 length: 15 residues. V was shortened by 0 bases and J by 0 bases, with 7 bases between the two germline ends. In DNA, the CDR3 is TGTGCCACCAGTGATTTGTCGGCAGACCAAGAGACCCAGTACTTC. Protein product: CATSDLSADQETQYF.

The genes are TRBV12-3 or TRBV12-4 and TRBJ2-5, with TRBD2 matching 8 bases. Losses at the gene ends were 4 bases for V and 2 bases for J; bases not matched to a gene: 6. This CDR3 contains 15 residues. The CDR3 nucleotides are TGTGCCAGCAGTTATTATCGGGGGGGGCAAGAGACCCAGTACTTC. Translation: CASSYYRGGQETQYF.